The 29 T cell receptor beta chains given below trace back to one sample, sequenced in a study of preoperative IRX-2 immunotherapy in early breast cancer. Sequencing was performed with immunoSEQ multiplex PCR; in TCRdb, only in-frame clones are kept and a portion is missing. The sample holds more than 50,000 clones, approximately 95% seen once. Treatment described: preoperative locoregional IRX-2 cytokine immunotherapy. Sample collection was performed from a patient treated with IRX-2 immunotherapy. These receptors all come from a human donor with breast cancer.

This chain joins TRBV6-5 and TRBJ1-2, with 7 bases that match TRBD1. In germline, CDR1 is MNHEY, CDR2 SVGAGI. V shed 7 bases, J shed 4 bases, and the junction held 6 bases outside the gene matches. The CDR3 totals 13 residues. The CDR3 nucleotides are TGTGCCAGCAAACAACAGGGGTTCTATGGCTACACCTTC. This gives the protein CASKQQGFYGYTF.

In its sample, this clone was seen once. The chain joins TRBV7-9 to TRBJ2-2, with D perhaps TRBD1 or TRBD2 (6 bases each). The CDR3 is 16 amino acids. Germline CDR1 and CDR2: SEHNR and FQNEAQ (reference sequence). Trimming removed 5 bases from V and 1 base from J, with 14 bases in between. CDR3 sequence (DNA): TGTGCCAGCAGCCCCTCCGGGGGCGAGAACACCGGGGAGCTGTTTTTT. It codes for CASSPSGGENTGELFF.

This chain uses TRBV28 with TRBJ1-5; D call uncertain. The CDR3 runs 14 residues. The germline gives CDR1 MDHEN, CDR2 SYDVKM. With 6 bases removed from V and 7 bases from J, the gap between germline ends came to 16 bases. In nucleotides, the CDR3 is TGTGCCAGCAGCTCCCACTCGGACGGACAGCCCCAGCATTTT. This codes for CASSSHSDGQPQHF.

This clone has only one observation. The rearrangement links TRBV7-2 to TRBJ2-1; 10 bases are a match to TRBD2. CDR3 length: 16 amino acids. The germline V gene has CDR1 SGHTA and CDR2 FQGNSA. With 5 bases clipped from V and 6 bases from J, the junction kept 10 bases outside the gene matches. The CDR3 DNA is TGTGCCAGCAGCCTCCGTTCTAGCGGGAGTTTCAATGAGCAGTTCTTC. Protein product: CASSLRSSGSFNEQFF.

The chain carries TRBV5-4 and TRBJ2-1, with TRBD2 matching over 9 bases. The CDR3 covers 17 residues. V lost 4 bases and J lost 4; bases outside the gene matches: 12. The germline CDR1 and CDR2 sequences are SGHNT and YYREEE (reference sequence). The CDR3 spells CASSPTRSGGNYNEQFF. The CDR3 DNA reads TGTGCCAGCAGCCCTACAAGGAGCGGGGGGAATTACAATGAGCAGTTCTTC. The full variable domain, completed using reference TRBV5-4 and TRBJ2-1, is ETGVTQSPTHLIKTRGQQVTLRCSSQSGHNTVSWYQQALGQGPQFIFQYYREEENGRGNFPPRFSGLQFPNYSSELNVNALELDDSALYLCASSPTRSGGNYNEQFFGPGTRLTVL.

This chain links TRBV10-3 with TRBJ2-7; 8 bases align to TRBD1. The CDR3 runs 12 residues. The ends lost 9 bases at V and 3 bases at J; junction bases unmatched: 4. CDR1 ENHRY and CDR2 SYGVKD come from the germline V gene. CDR3 sequence reads: CAIGDRGYEQYF. In DNA, the CDR3 is TGTGCCATTGGAGACAGGGGCTACGAGCAGTACTTC.

The chain is built from TRBV7-2 and TRBJ2-7; 9 bases map to TRBD2. From germline, CDR1 is SGHTA and CDR2 FQGNSA. V lost 1 base, J lost 1 base, and 11 bases stayed unmatched. The CDR3 extends over 18 amino acids. CDR3 sequence: CASSLGGGGATTSYEQYF. The DNA for the CDR3 is TGTGCCAGCAGCTTAGGAGGCGGGGGGGCTACCACATCCTACGAGCAGTACTTC.

V is TRBV11-2 and J is TRBJ2-5; TRBD2 agrees at 9 bases. Judging by the DNA end, TRBJ2-7 fits better; the J call may be wrong. The CDR3 is 15 amino acids. The germline gives CDR1 SGHAT, CDR2 FQNNGV. The CDR3 spells CASRRPGLATNEQYF. The CDR3 nucleotides read TGTGCCAGCAGAAGGCCGGGACTAGCTACTAACGAGCAGTACTTC.

CDR3 protein: CASSLVGIDEQYF. The CDR3 DNA sequence: TGTGCCAGCAGTTTAGTGGGTATTGACGAGCAGTACTTC. This sequence joins TRBV27 and TRBJ2-7, with no clear D. The CDR3 is made up of 13 amino acids. V was pared by 2 bases and J by 5 bases, with 10 bases between. CDR1 is MNHEY, CDR2 SMNVEV, per germline (reference sequence).

V and J are TRBV6-5 and TRBJ2-6; no firm D call. Germline V gives CDR1 MNHEY, CDR2 SVGAGI. The CDR3 covers 14 residues. Trimming pared 3 bases from V and 0 bases from J, leaving 3 bases between. The CDR3 sequence: CASSYSSGANVLTF. The CDR3 coding sequence is TGTGCCAGCAGTTATAGCTCTGGGGCCAACGTCCTGACTTTC.

The chain is built from TRBV19 and TRBJ1-4; TRBD1 matches 8 bases. The trim removed 7 bases at V and 7 bases at J, leaving 5 bases unmatched. The germline CDR1 and CDR2 sequences are LNHDA and SQIVND (reference sequence). The CDR3 has 13 amino acids. The CDR3 DNA reads as TGTGCCAGTAATAACAGGGGGGTTGAAAAACTGTTTTTT. Its translation: CASNNRGVEKLFF.

The chain combines TRBV21-1 with TRBJ1-4. TRBV21-1 is shown as a pseudogene. The CDR3 is made up of 15 amino acids. The CDR3 reads CASSKYPSTNEKLFF. The CDR3 coding sequence is TGTGCCAGCAGCAAATATCCATCAACTAATGAAAAACTGTTTTTT.

The V call is TRBV18, the J call TRBJ2-1; D is perhaps TRBD1 (7 bases). The germline V gene encodes CDR1 KGHSH and CDR2 LQKENI. V dropped 3 bases and J dropped 12 bases, with 24 bases sitting between them. CDR3 length equals 16 residues. CDR3: CASSPQGTAISSGQFF. The CDR3 DNA is TGTGCCAGCTCACCCCAGGGGACAGCGATAAGTAGCGGGCAGTTCTTC.

The rearrangement links TRBV18 to TRBJ2-7; 12 bases fit TRBD2. This CDR3 comprises 14 residues. Germline V gene sequence: CDR1 KGHSH, CDR2 LQKENI. V was clipped by 4 bases and J by 3 bases; unmatched bases: 1. The CDR3 spells CASSLTSGSYEQYF. For the CDR3, the DNA is TGTGCCAGCTCACTGACTAGCGGGAGCTACGAGCAGTACTTC.

This chain uses TRBV5-4 with TRBJ2-5, with 14 positions matching TRBD2. The CDR3 sequence is 15 residues long. The V and J ends lost 4 bases and 4 bases, in that order; junction bases with no gene match: 3. Germline CDR1 is SGHNT and CDR2 is YYREEE (reference sequence). The DNA of the CDR3 is TGTGCCAGCAGCGCCGGACTAGCGGGAGGAGAGACCCAGTACTTC. Protein sequence: CASSAGLAGGETQYF.

The rearrangement joins TRBV29-1 to TRBJ2-1, with D possibly TRBD1 on 5 matching bases. Germline assignment: CDR1 SQVTM and CDR2 ANQGSEA. V was cut by 6 bases and J by 4 bases, with 7 bases left in between. This CDR3 contains 11 residues. As DNA, the CDR3 is TGCAGCGTGCAGGGTTACAATGAGCAGTTCTTC. Protein: CSVQGYNEQFF.

The chain uses TRBV5-4 and TRBJ1-1, with 7 nucleotides matching TRBD1. This CDR3 has 14 residues. J gave up 1 base and V 7 bases, and 7 bases lay outside the gene matches. Germline V gene data show CDR1 as SGHNT and CDR2 as YYREEE (reference sequence). As DNA, the CDR3 is TGTGCCAGCTTTGGGGGGGACAGGAACACTGAAGCTTTCTTT. Protein product: CASFGGDRNTEAFF.

The chain joins TRBV2 to TRBJ1-6; D ambiguous. This CDR3 is built from 13 residues. The germline V and J ends were trimmed by 7 bases and 7 bases, with 11 bases remaining between them. Germline V lookup: CDR1 SNHLY, CDR2 FYNNEI. The CDR3: CASTVDGNSPLHF. CDR3 coding DNA: TGTGCCAGCACCGTAGACGGGAATTCACCCCTCCACTTT.

V and J are TRBV6-5 and TRBJ2-5, with a tentative D call TRBD2 (7 bases). CDR3 length equals 13 residues. V lost 5 bases to trimming and J lost 6 bases, with 13 bases between them. Germline CDR1 reads MNHEY; CDR2 reads SVGAGI. The CDR3 nucleotides read TGTGCCAGCAGTAGGGGGGGGTGGCAGACCCAGTACTTC. Amino acid sequence: CASSRGGWQTQYF.

This chain connects TRBV5-6 to TRBJ2-5; D uncertain. The CDR3 has 14 residues. Germline loops: CDR1 SGHDT, CDR2 YYEEEE. The V end lost 0 bases, the J end lost 1 base, and 7 bases lay between the germline ends. The CDR3 spells CASSLGAFQETQYF. CDR3 bases: TGTGCCAGCAGCTTGGGGGCTTTCCAAGAGACCCAGTACTTC.

This chain links TRBV19 with TRBJ2-2; D remains unclear. The CDR3 is 11 residues long. Germline CDR1 reads LNHDA; CDR2 reads SQIVND (reference sequence). The V and J ends lost 8 bases and 4 bases respectively, with 5 bases between them. The CDR3 DNA reads as TGTGCCAGTGGCGGCACCGGGGAGCTGTTTTTT. It encodes CASGGTGELFF.

This rearrangement joins TRBV10-3 to TRBJ2-2; D unresolved. Germline CDR1 ENHRY, CDR2 SYGVKD. This CDR3 region has 13 residues. The V end was cut by 4 bases, the J end by 0 bases, with 3 bases between. The CDR3 DNA follows: TGTGCCATCAGTGCTGCGAACACCGGGGAGCTGTTTTTT. It yields the protein CAISAANTGELFF.

This sequence joins TRBV28 and TRBJ2-2; maybe TRBD1 (6 bases). Germline lookup yields CDR1 MDHEN and CDR2 SYDVKM. The V and J ends lost 6 bases and 3 bases respectively, with 11 bases between them. The CDR3 is 14 amino acids. CDR3 sequence: CASRGRGDTGELFF. CDR3 DNA sequence: TGTGCCAGCAGGGGCAGGGGTGACACCGGGGAGCTGTTTTTT.

In its sample, this clone was seen once. The chain has TRBV5-5 and TRBJ2-2; weak D call: TRBD2 (6 bases). This CDR3 is 15 amino acids long. The germline V and J ends were trimmed by 6 bases and 0 bases, with 12 bases remaining between them. Germline CDR1 and CDR2: SGHKS and YYEKEE (reference sequence). The DNA for the CDR3 is TGTGCCAGCATTGAATGGGGGGCGAACACCGGGGAGCTGTTTTTT. Translated, it gives CASIEWGANTGELFF.

The gene calls are TRBV28 and TRBJ2-4; D not certain. Germline assignment: CDR1 MDHEN and CDR2 SYDVKM. V shed 2 bases and J shed 6 bases, with 8 bases lying between them. CDR3 length: 13 amino acids. Written as DNA, the CDR3 is TGTGCCAGCAGTTTAGCGCCCCCAAACATTCAGTACTTC. Its protein is CASSLAPPNIQYF.

V gene TRBV6-5 combines with J gene TRBJ1-2; no definite D call. Trimming took 4 bases from V and 12 from J, leaving 15 bases between them. Germline CDR1 reads MNHEY; CDR2 reads SVGAGI. This CDR3 is built from 12 residues. As DNA, the CDR3 is TGTGCCAGCAGTTCCAACCCCCGGAAAAACACCTTC. It translates to CASSSNPRKNTF.

The V call is TRBV28, the J call TRBJ2-3, with D unclear. The CDR3 covers 13 residues. The V end was cut by 4 bases, the J end by 3 bases, with 8 bases between. Germline V gene lookup returns CDR1 MDHEN and CDR2 SYDVKM. The CDR3: CASSSLPTDTQYF. The CDR3 DNA follows: TGTGCCAGCAGTTCCCTTCCAACAGATACGCAGTATTTT.

The chain couples TRBV2 to TRBJ2-2, with 8 bases aligning to TRBD2. The CDR3 spans 15 residues. V lost 6 bases, J lost 4 bases, and 7 bases stayed unmatched. Germline values: CDR1 SNHLY, CDR2 FYNNEI. CDR3 bases: TGTGCCAGCAGGACGGGGGGGGGATTCACCGGGGAGCTGTTTTTT. Its protein product is CASRTGGGFTGELFF.

J is TRBJ2-7 and V is TRBV28, with 10 nucleotides matching TRBD2. V was clipped by 7 bases and J by 4 bases; unmatched bases: 7. CDR1 and CDR2 from the germline V gene are MDHEN and SYDVKM. This CDR3 has 14 amino acids. Here the CDR3 reads CASNLAGGWYEQYF. CDR3 sequence (DNA): TGTGCCAGCAACTTAGCGGGGGGCTGGTACGAGCAGTACTTC. Full variable domain (outside the CDR3, taken from reference TRBV28 and TRBJ2-7): DVKVTQSSRYLVKRTGEKVFLECVQDMDHENMFWYRQDPGLGLRLIYFSYDVKMKEKGDIPEGYSVSREKKERFSLILESASTNQTSMYLCASNLAGGWYEQYFGPGTRLTVT.